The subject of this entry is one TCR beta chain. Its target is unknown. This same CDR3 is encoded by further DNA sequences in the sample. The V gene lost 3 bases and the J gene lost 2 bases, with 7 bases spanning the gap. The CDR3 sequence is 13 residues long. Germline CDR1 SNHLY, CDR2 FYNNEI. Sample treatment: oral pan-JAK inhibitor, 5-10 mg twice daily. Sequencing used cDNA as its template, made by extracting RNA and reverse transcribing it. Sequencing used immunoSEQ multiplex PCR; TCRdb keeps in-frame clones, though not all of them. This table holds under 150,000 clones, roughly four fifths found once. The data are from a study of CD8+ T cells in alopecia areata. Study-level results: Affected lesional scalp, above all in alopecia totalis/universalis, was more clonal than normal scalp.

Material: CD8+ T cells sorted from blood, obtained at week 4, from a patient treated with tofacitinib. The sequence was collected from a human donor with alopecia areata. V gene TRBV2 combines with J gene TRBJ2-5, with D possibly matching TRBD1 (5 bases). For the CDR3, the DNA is TGTGCCAGCAGTGAGGGGCTACAAGAGACCCAGTACTTC. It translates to CASSEGLQETQYF.